Shown below are 3 T cell receptor beta chains from a single sample sequenced in a study of shared clonotypes between healthy human individuals (dated by TCRdb to about 2020). CD8 naive samples consisted of CD45RO-negative cells that were positively selected for CCR7, yielding a CD45RA+CCR7+ population without TemRA cells. The method behind the library was the immunoSEQ multiplex PCR assay. TCRdb provides this immuneACCESS table in a form limited to in-frame rearrangements. Some clones are lacking; in checked studies, under half of them reflect an unresolved V gene, and why the rest are absent is not known. Counted in this sample were just over 2,000,000 clones; over 85% of them appeared once. In total, the top ten clones hold about 1.1% of the sample. The source material was naive CD8+ T cells sorted from blood. In light of the paper, this sample's cell subset or site label describes: CD45RA+CCR7+. The receptor set was obtained from a man aged 18 to 30 in good health.

The chain carries TRBV4-2 and TRBJ2-3, with 10 positions matching TRBD2. CDR1 LGHNA and CDR2 YNFKEQ come from the germline V gene. Germline trimming cut 5 bases from V and 0 bases from J; bases unmatched to any gene: 17. This CDR3 comprises 20 residues. The CDR3 region is CASSGWEGDSGRPSTDTQYF. The CDR3, as DNA: TGTGCCAGCAGCGGCTGGGAGGGGGATAGCGGGAGGCCCAGCACAGATACGCAGTATTTT.

The genes are TRBV30 and TRBJ2-2; D gene ambiguous. The CDR3 totals 15 residues. Germline V gene sequence: CDR1 GTSNPN, CDR2 SVGIG (reference sequence). V dropped 2 bases and J dropped 7 bases, with 17 bases sitting between them. CDR3 nucleotide sequence: TGTGCCTGGAGTCCCGATTGGGTGCGGAGCGGGGAGCTGTTTTTT. It is translated as CAWSPDWVRSGELFF.

The V call is TRBV27, the J call TRBJ2-1; D unresolved. V dropped 6 bases and J dropped 8 bases, with 8 bases sitting between them. The CDR3 extends over 11 amino acids. Germline CDR1 reads MNHEY; CDR2 reads SMNVEV (reference sequence). The CDR3 spells CASSHGHEQFF. In DNA, the CDR3 is TGTGCCAGCAGCCATGGCCATGAGCAGTTCTTC.